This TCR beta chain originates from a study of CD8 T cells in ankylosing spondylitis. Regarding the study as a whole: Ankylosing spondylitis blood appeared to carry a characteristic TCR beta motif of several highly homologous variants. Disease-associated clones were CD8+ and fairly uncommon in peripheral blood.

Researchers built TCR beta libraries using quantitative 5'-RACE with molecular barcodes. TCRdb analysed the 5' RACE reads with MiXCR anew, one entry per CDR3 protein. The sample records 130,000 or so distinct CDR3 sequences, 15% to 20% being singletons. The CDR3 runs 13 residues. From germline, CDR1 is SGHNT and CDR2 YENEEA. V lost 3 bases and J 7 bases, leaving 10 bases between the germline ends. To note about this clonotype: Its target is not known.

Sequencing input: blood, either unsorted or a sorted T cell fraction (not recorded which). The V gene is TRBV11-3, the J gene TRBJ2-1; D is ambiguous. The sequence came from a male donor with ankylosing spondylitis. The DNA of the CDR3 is TGTGCCAGCAGCTTGACCCTGGTAAATGAGCAGTTCTTC. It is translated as CASSLTLVNEQFF.